These 13 T cell receptor beta chains originate from one sample sequenced in a study of shared clonotypes between healthy human individuals. Positively selected for CCR7, the CD45RO-negative cells used as naive CD8 cells excluded terminally differentiated effector memory CD45RA+ cells. Clones were sequenced by immunoSEQ multiplex PCR, and TCRdb holds only the in-frame ones, with some missing. The sample holds about 680,000 clones; roughly nine tenths are singletons and the top ten take roughly 22%. Specimen: naive CD8+ T cells sorted from blood. The receptors were gathered from a man aged 30-40 years in good health.

In this sample, this clone turned up once. The V gene is TRBV18, the J gene TRBJ2-7; TRBD1 is a possible D gene (7 bases). V lost 3 bases and J 7 bases, leaving 22 bases between the germline ends. Germline V gene sequence: CDR1 KGHSH, CDR2 LQKENI. CDR3 length: 16 residues. The CDR3 reads CASSPNQGGRSGEQYF. The CDR3 DNA sequence: TGTGCCAGCTCACCGAACCAGGGGGGACGGTCGGGAGAGCAGTACTTC.

The CDR3 nucleotides read TGTGCCAGCAGCCCCGCCACAACTTGGGACAGGGAGACCCAGTACTTC. Translated, it gives CASSPATTWDRETQYF. V is TRBV9 and J is TRBJ2-5, with 8 bases identical to TRBD1. There are 16 residues in the CDR3. The ends lost 4 bases at V and 5 bases at J; junction bases unmatched: 13. CDR1 is SGDLS, CDR2 YYNGEE, per germline.

This clone was seen just once. The V gene is TRBV6-6, the J gene TRBJ2-7; TRBD1 aligns across 10 bases. This CDR3 contains 15 residues. CDR1 is MNHNY, CDR2 SVGAGI, per germline (reference sequence). V trimming: 5 bases; J trimming: 5 bases; junction bases outside the gene matches: 9. The CDR3 DNA is TGTGCCAGCAGTCCCTGGACAGGGGGGGAGAACGAGCAGTACTTC. It codes for CASSPWTGGENEQYF.

The rearrangement links TRBV11-2 to TRBJ2-1; D perhaps matches TRBD2 (6 bases). The germline CDR1 and CDR2 sequences are SGHAT and FQNNGV. This CDR3 has 15 amino acids. V was clipped by 7 bases and J by 7 bases, with 20 bases between them. CDR3 nucleotides: TGTGCCAGCACCGCTCTGGAGGGGCCGAGAAATGAGCAGTTCTTC. As protein: CASTALEGPRNEQFF.

V gene TRBV5-4 combines with J gene TRBJ2-3, with a weak D call TRBD1 (6 bases). The V gene lost 2 bases and the J gene lost 1 base, with 8 bases spanning the gap. Germline CDR1 SGHNT, CDR2 YYREEE (reference sequence). The CDR3 totals 14 residues. CDR3 sequence (DNA): TGTGCCAGCAGCTTAGAGGGGGGCACAGATACGCAGTATTTT. This encodes CASSLEGGTDTQYF. The variable domain in full, completed from reference TRBV5-4 and TRBJ2-3, reads ETGVTQSPTHLIKTRGQQVTLRCSSQSGHNTVSWYQQALGQGPQFIFQYYREEENGRGNFPPRFSGLQFPNYSSELNVNALELDDSALYLCASSLEGGTDTQYFGPGTRLTVL.

The chain has TRBV7-8 and TRBJ2-1; weak D call: TRBD2 (6 bases). This CDR3 has 16 amino acids. Germline CDR1 reads SGHVS; CDR2 reads FQNEAQ. Trimming shortened V by 1 base and J by 6 bases, and 16 bases separated the two germline ends. Here the CDR3 reads CASSLDTSWVSNEQFF. The CDR3, as DNA: TGTGCCAGCAGCTTAGATACTAGCTGGGTTTCCAATGAGCAGTTCTTC.

This rearrangement joins TRBV28 to TRBJ2-1, with 9 bases that match TRBD2. Germline assignment: CDR1 MDHEN and CDR2 SYDVKM. J was trimmed by 7 bases and V by 4 bases; bases with no gene match: 5. The CDR3 runs to 14 residues. CDR3 nucleotides: TGTGCCAGCAGTTCACTAGCGGGTAAGAATGAGCAGTTCTTC. Residues: CASSSLAGKNEQFF. The full variable domain, completed using reference TRBV28 and TRBJ2-1, is DVKVTQSSRYLVKRTGEKVFLECVQDMDHENMFWYRQDPGLGLRLIYFSYDVKMKEKGDIPEGYSVSREKKERFSLILESASTNQTSMYLCASSSLAGKNEQFFGPGTRLTVL.

V usage is TRBV11-2 and J usage is TRBJ1-4; D is uncertain. V was trimmed by 1 base and J by 4 bases, leaving 16 bases between them. This CDR3 spans 17 amino acids. CDR1 and CDR2 (germline): SGHAT, FQNNGV. As DNA, the CDR3 is TGTGCCAGCAGCTTAGGGGGTATACAGCATTATAATGAAAAACTGTTTTTT. This codes for CASSLGGIQHYNEKLFF.

The chain combines TRBV6-6 with TRBJ2-7, with D perhaps matching TRBD1 (5 bases). The CDR3 sequence is 15 residues long. V lost 4 bases to trimming and J lost 0 bases, with 13 bases between them. The V gene's germline CDR1 is MNHNY and CDR2 SVGAGI (reference sequence). As DNA, the CDR3 is TGTGCCAGCAGTTCACAGGAGCTCACCTCCTACGAGCAGTACTTC. Its protein is CASSSQELTSYEQYF.

The chain has TRBV27 and TRBJ2-1; 7 bases align to TRBD2. The CDR3 is 14 residues long. CDR1 is MNHEY, CDR2 SMNVEV, per germline (reference sequence). V lost 2 bases and J lost 6; bases outside the gene matches: 4. The CDR3 sequence: CASSLGGDRNEQFF. For the CDR3, the DNA is TGTGCCAGCAGTTTAGGGGGGGACCGCAATGAGCAGTTCTTC.

The chain uses TRBV10-3 and TRBJ2-7, with 8 bases identical to TRBD1. Germline CDR1 is ENHRY and CDR2 is SYGVKD. This CDR3 comprises 14 residues. Trimming took 6 bases from V and 4 from J; bases not matched to a gene: 8. The CDR3 coding sequence is TGTGCCATCAGCGATGCAGGGGGCGCGTACGAGCAGTACTTC. It is translated as CAISDAGGAYEQYF.

The chain employs TRBV2 and TRBJ2-7; D not resolved. The CDR3 contains 15 residues. V was pared by 7 bases and J by 5 bases, with 21 bases between. CDR1 and CDR2 (germline): SNHLY, FYNNEI. CDR3 residues: CASNQYTLLRDEQYF. DNA for the CDR3: TGTGCCAGCAATCAGTATACATTGCTTCGGGACGAGCAGTACTTC.

The V gene is TRBV27, the J gene TRBJ2-5; the match to TRBD2 covers 10 bases. The CDR3 extends over 15 amino acids. The J segment lost 5 bases and the V segment lost 5 bases, leaving 8 bases of the junction unmatched. The germline V gene has CDR1 MNHEY and CDR2 SMNVEV (reference sequence). CDR3 coding DNA: TGTGCCAGCAGTCCTATAGCGGGAGGCCGGGAGACCCAGTACTTC. Amino acids: CASSPIAGGRETQYF.